Listed here are 12 T cell receptor beta chains from one sample, sequenced in a study of cytomegalovirus exposure and HLA in healthy donors. Researchers ran the PCR with 60 Vbeta and 13 Jbeta primers. Only in-frame clones appear in the TCRdb table, and some are missing; sequencing was by immunoSEQ multiplex PCR. The sample holds about 140,000 clones, around four fifths seen once. What was sequenced was PBMCs. The receptors were gathered from a man younger than 45 in good health and CMV-seropositive.

The chain is built from TRBV11-3 and TRBJ2-1; 7 bases are shared with TRBD2. The germline gives CDR1 SGHNT, CDR2 YENEEA. The V gene end was trimmed by 3 bases and the J gene end by 4 bases; junction bases not matched to a gene: 6. The CDR3 is 15 residues long. The DNA for the CDR3 is TGTGCCAGCAGCTTCGCGGGAGTTCAGTACAATGAGCAGTTCTTC. Translated: CASSFAGVQYNEQFF.

The chain joins TRBV7-8 to TRBJ2-3; 11 positions match TRBD2. Germline V gene data show CDR1 as SGHVS and CDR2 as FQNEAQ. V lost 6 bases, J lost 4 bases, and 6 bases stayed unmatched. The CDR3 loop spans 15 amino acids. In DNA form, the CDR3 reads TGTGCCAGCAGATACGTACTAGCGGGGGCAGATACGCAGTATTTT. Its protein is CASRYVLAGADTQYF.

J is TRBJ2-1 and V is TRBV9, with D possibly matching TRBD1 (6 bases). V lost 0 bases to trimming and J lost 4 bases, with 14 bases between them. There are 16 residues in the CDR3. Germline V gene sequence: CDR1 SGDLS, CDR2 YYNGEE. The CDR3 nucleotides read TGTGCCAGCAGCGTAGGGACCACCCAGGGGTACAATGAGCAGTTCTTC. Encoded protein: CASSVGTTQGYNEQFF. The full variable domain, its missing parts supplied by reference TRBV9 and TRBJ2-1, is DSGVTQTPKHLITATGQRVTLRCSPRSGDLSVYWYQQSLDQGLQFLIQYYNGEERAKGNILERFSAQQFPDLHSELNLSSLELGDSALYFCASSVGTTQGYNEQFFGPGTRLTVL.

The gene calls are TRBV28 and TRBJ2-1; the D gene is possibly TRBD1 (6 bases). Germline-derived CDR1 and CDR2 are MDHEN and SYDVKM. Trimming removed 4 bases from V and 4 bases from J, with 17 bases in between. This CDR3 spans 16 amino acids. Here the CDR3 reads CASSSVWGPPYNEQFF. CDR3 nucleotides: TGTGCCAGCAGTTCAGTTTGGGGGCCACCATACAATGAGCAGTTCTTC.

This clone was recorded once. V gene TRBV18 combines with J gene TRBJ1-4, with D perhaps TRBD1 (5 bases). This CDR3 region has 14 residues. CDR1 is KGHSH, CDR2 LQKENI, per germline. Trimming took off 6 bases at V and 0 bases at J, with 8 bases between the two ends. CDR3 amino acids: CASSTTATNEKLFF. The CDR3 DNA sequence: TGTGCCAGCTCTACGACAGCAACTAATGAAAAACTGTTTTTT.

The genes are TRBV5-4 and TRBJ2-3; 9 bases map to TRBD2. The V gene end was trimmed by 1 base and the J gene end by 5 bases; junction bases not matched to a gene: 11. The CDR3 sequence is 17 residues long. Germline V gene data show CDR1 as SGHNT and CDR2 as YYREEE (reference sequence). This CDR3 reads CASSLKSVGGRGDTQYF. The CDR3 region has the DNA TGTGCCAGCAGCTTGAAATCTGTGGGCGGGAGGGGAGATACGCAGTATTTT.

V usage is TRBV11-3 and J usage is TRBJ2-1; TRBD2 aligns across 8 bases. Germline V gene data show CDR1 as SGHNT and CDR2 as YENEEA. The CDR3 is 19 amino acids. V dropped 4 bases and J dropped 3; count of bases not matched to a gene: 17. In DNA, the CDR3 is TGTGCCAGCAGCTCCACCAGGGTCCTAGCGGGCGGTGACTACAATGAGCAGTTCTTC. Encoded protein: CASSSTRVLAGGDYNEQFF.

The chain has TRBV28 and TRBJ2-5; 9 bases align to TRBD2. V lost 1 base, J lost 5 bases, and 8 bases stayed unmatched. The CDR3 runs to 16 residues. CDR1 and CDR2 from the germline V gene are MDHEN and SYDVKM. The CDR3 loop reads CASSLSRGGARETQYF. Written as DNA, the CDR3 is TGTGCCAGCAGTTTATCACGCGGGGGGGCGCGGGAGACCCAGTACTTC.

This chain links TRBV12-5 with TRBJ2-1; TRBD2 matches 10 bases. Germline-derived CDR1 and CDR2 are LGHNT and FRNRAP. With V trimmed by 7 bases and J by 6 bases, 18 bases remained unmatched. This CDR3 is 18 amino acids long. Written as DNA, the CDR3 is TGTGCTAGTGCCTTGGGAGTAGCGGGGGGCATAACCCCCAATGAGCAGTTCTTC. Translating gives CASALGVAGGITPNEQFF.

The chain recombines TRBV7-8 with TRBJ1-1; D may be TRBD1 (5 bases). CDR3 length equals 13 residues. V was shortened by 4 bases and J by 1 base, with 7 bases between the two germline ends. In germline, CDR1 is SGHVS, CDR2 FQNEAQ. CDR3 coding DNA: TGTGCCAGCAGCTCCCAGGGGAACACTGAAGCTTTCTTT. It is translated as CASSSQGNTEAFF.

This chain connects TRBV4-1 to TRBJ2-1; 7 positions match TRBD2. There are 15 residues in the CDR3. The V segment lost 0 bases and the J segment 9 bases; nucleotides outside the gene matches: 8. Germline values: CDR1 MGHRA, CDR2 YSYEKL. In nucleotides, the CDR3 is TGCGCCAGCAGCCAAGATCCCCAAGGGGAGGGTGAGCAGTTCTTC. Translation gives CASSQDPQGEGEQFF.

This clone is a singleton in its sample. The chain couples TRBV11-2 to TRBJ2-1, with 10 bases lining up with TRBD1. The CDR3 covers 15 residues. Germline values: CDR1 SGHAT, CDR2 FQNNGV. J gave up 4 bases and V 5 bases, and 5 bases lay outside the gene matches. The CDR3 DNA reads as TGTGCCAGCAGCGTTGGGACAGGGGTATACAATGAGCAGTTCTTC. Its protein is CASSVGTGVYNEQFF.